The clone carrying this TCR beta chain was picked up a small number of times. Its target is unknown. MiXCR was run by TCRdb on the RT-PCR reads, yielding one entry per CDR3 protein. The data show around 500,000 distinct CDR3 sequences, with approximately 11% seen just once and 10% to 15% held by the top ten. These data come from a study of response to subunit inactivated influenza vaccine. Notes on the study in general: Authors proposed each seasonal influenza vaccination draws in few new T cells.

The CDR3 contains 13 residues. Between the trimmed V and J ends, which lost 1 base and 6 bases, there was a span of 10 bases. The germline V gene encodes CDR1 SGHRS and CDR2 YFSETQ. This chain uses TRBV5-1 with TRBJ1-1, with a tentative D call TRBD1 (5 bases). This clonotype originated in a man in his forties or fifties who received an inactivated influenza vaccine. Sequenced material: PBMCs from blood, taken 40 to 50 days after vaccination. The DNA for the CDR3 is TGCGCCAGCAGCTTGACGACGGGGGCTGAAGCTTTCTTT. Protein product: CASSLTTGAEAFF.